This TCR beta chain was captured in a study of T cell responses to AZD1222 COVID-19 vaccine. Measured with immunoSEQ multiplex PCR; TCRdb has only the in-frame clones, and not every one. The data contain roughly 120,000 clones, around 87% of them singletons. V lost 2 bases and J 0 bases, leaving 11 bases between the germline ends. Germline CDR1 is SQVTM and CDR2 is ANQGSEA. The CDR3 consists of 15 residues. The origin of this receptor is an adult who received the AZD1222 COVID-19 vaccine. The sample was peripheral blood, taken 28 days after the second AZD1222 dose. This rearrangement joins TRBV29-1 to TRBJ2-1; D is possibly TRBD2 (6 bases). DNA for the CDR3: TGCAGCGTTGAATTTGGACTAAGCTCCTACAATGAGCAGTTCTTC. Its protein is CSVEFGLSSYNEQFF.